The clone carrying this TCR beta chain was observed a handful of times. What it binds is unknown. These data come from a study of cytotoxic CD8 clonotypes in ibrutinib-treated CLL. The overall study: Included were about a dozen relapsed/refractory and roughly 15 treatment-naive patients, of whom some 17 were IGHV unmutated.

General study points: Pretreatment clonality was elevated relative to age-matched healthy donors and paralleled circulating CD8+ T-cell counts. Under treatment, the uncommon public clonotypes either contracted or remained stable.

Trimming took 4 bases from V and 7 from J; bases not matched to a gene: 9. The germline gives CDR1 SGHNT, CDR2 YYREEE (reference sequence). The CDR3 runs 14 residues. Deep sequencing aimed at 1 in 200,000 to 1 in 1 million T cells' resolution. Clones were read by immunoSEQ multiplex PCR, and TCRdb kept only the in-frame ones, dropping some. Counted here are about 130,000 clones, 70% to 80% occurring once; the ten biggest clones make up 9.5% to 15%. The TCR comes from a human donor with chronic lymphocytic leukemia. Source: PBMCs, taken after 12 months of ibrutinib treatment. The chain links TRBV5-4 to TRBJ1-2, with 8 bases matching TRBD1. The CDR3 spells CASSPRGRIAGYTF. As DNA, the CDR3 is TGTGCCAGCAGCCCCAGGGGGCGAATTGCTGGCTACACCTTC. Supplemented by reference TRBV5-4 and TRBJ1-2, the full variable domain reads ETGVTQSPTHLIKTRGQQVTLRCSSQSGHNTVSWYQQALGQGPQFIFQYYREEENGRGNFPPRFSGLQFPNYSSELNVNALELDDSALYLCASSPRGRIAGYTFGSGTRLTVV.